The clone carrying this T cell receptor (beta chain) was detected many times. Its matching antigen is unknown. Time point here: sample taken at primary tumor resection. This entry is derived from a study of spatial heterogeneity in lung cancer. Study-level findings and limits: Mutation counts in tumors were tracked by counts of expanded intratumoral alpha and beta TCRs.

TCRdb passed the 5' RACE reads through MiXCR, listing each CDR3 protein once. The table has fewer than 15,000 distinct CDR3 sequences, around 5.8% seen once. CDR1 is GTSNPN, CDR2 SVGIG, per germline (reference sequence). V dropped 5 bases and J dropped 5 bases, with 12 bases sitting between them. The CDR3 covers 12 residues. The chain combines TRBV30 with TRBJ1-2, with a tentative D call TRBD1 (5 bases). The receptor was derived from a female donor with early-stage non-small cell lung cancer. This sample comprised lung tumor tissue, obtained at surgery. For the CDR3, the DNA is TGTGCCTGGGGCCGCAGGGTGTATGGCTACACCTTC. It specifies CAWGRRVYGYTF.